This T cell receptor beta chain was sequenced in a study of control samples from healthy donors and cancer patients. The repertoire was sequenced with immunoSEQ multiplex PCR; TCRdb's copy has only in-frame clones and lacks some. The table records approximately 190,000 clones, about 89% of them present only once. V dropped 6 bases and J dropped 9 bases, with 18 bases sitting between them. The CDR3 consists of 15 residues. The germline V gene encodes CDR1 SNHLY and CDR2 FYNNEI. The J gene is TRBJ1-6, the V gene TRBV2; no clear D. Sequencing used blood. The sequence was obtained from a man under 40 in good health. CDR3 nucleotides: TGTGCCAGCAGCCCCGGGAAGGGTTATGGTTCACCCCTCCACTTT. Amino acid sequence: CASSPGKGYGSPLHF.